This TCR beta chain is from a study of response to subunit inactivated influenza vaccine. The sample holds many counts of this clonotype. Its antigen is still unknown. TCRdb redid the calling of the RT-PCR reads with MiXCR, one entry per CDR3 protein. The table records about 180,000 distinct CDR3 sequences, 9.2% of them present only once. Germline loops: CDR1 MNHEY, CDR2 SVGEGT. The trim removed 5 bases at V and 6 bases at J, leaving 13 bases unmatched. This CDR3 is built from 16 residues. General study results and limits: Authors suggested that a seasonal influenza vaccination recruits few new T cells each time.

The sequence came from a man aged 50 to 59 who received an inactivated influenza vaccine. The sample in question was non-naive T cells sorted from PBMCs, obtained on the day of vaccination. The chain has TRBV6-2 or TRBV6-3 and TRBJ2-5; 9 nucleotides align to TRBD2. Here the CDR3 DNA reads TGTGCCAGCAGTCTAAACGTAGCGGGAGCACGAAAGACCCAGTACTTC. Its translation is CASSLNVAGARKTQYF.